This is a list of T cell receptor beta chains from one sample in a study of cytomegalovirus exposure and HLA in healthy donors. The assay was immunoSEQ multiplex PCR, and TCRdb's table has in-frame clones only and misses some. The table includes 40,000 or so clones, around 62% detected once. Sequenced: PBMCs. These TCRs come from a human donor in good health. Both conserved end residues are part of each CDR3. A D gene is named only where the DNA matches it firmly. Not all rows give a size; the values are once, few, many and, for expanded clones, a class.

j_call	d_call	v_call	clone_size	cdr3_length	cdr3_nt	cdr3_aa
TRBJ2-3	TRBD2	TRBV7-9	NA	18	TGTGCCAGCAGCCTAACCCCGGGACTAGCGGGGGGCACAGATACGCAGTATTTT	CASSLTPGLAGGTDTQYF
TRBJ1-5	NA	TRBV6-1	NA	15	TGTGCCAGCAGGACTCGGACAGCTAGCAATCAGCCCCAGCATTTT	CASRTRTASNQPQHF
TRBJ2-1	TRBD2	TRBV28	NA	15	TGTGCCAGCAGTTCCACTAGCGGGGGGGTAAATGAGCAGTTCTTC	CASSSTSGGVNEQFF
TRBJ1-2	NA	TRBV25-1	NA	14	TGTGCCAGCAGTGAACAGGGGACGGGGTATGGCTACACCTTC	CASSEQGTGYGYTF
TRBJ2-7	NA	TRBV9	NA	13	TGTGCCAGCAGCCCTAGTGGGGGGTCCGAGCAGTACTTC	CASSPSGGSEQYF
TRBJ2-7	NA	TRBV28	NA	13	TGTGCCATAGAGACGGACAGCTCCTACGAGCAGTACTTC	CAIETDSSYEQYF
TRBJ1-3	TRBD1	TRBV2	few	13	TGTGCCAGCAGTGCACAGGGGCTGGGGACCATATATTTT	CASSAQGLGTIYF
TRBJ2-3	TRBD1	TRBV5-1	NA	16	TGCGCCAGCAGCTCTATCCTGGACAGGGTTGCAGATACGCAGTATTTT	CASSSILDRVADTQYF
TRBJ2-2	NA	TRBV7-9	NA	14	TGTGCCAGCAGCTTCGACAGGATCTCCGGGGAGCTGTTTTTT	CASSFDRISGELFF
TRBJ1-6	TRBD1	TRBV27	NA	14	TGTGCCAGCCGTAGACAGGGGGCTAGTTCACCCCTCCACTTT	CASRRQGASSPLHF
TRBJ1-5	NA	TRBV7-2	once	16	TGTGCCAGCAGCTTAGCGGGGCGGATGGCAGGTCAGCCCCAGCATTTT	CASSLAGRMAGQPQHF
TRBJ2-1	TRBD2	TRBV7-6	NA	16	TGTGCCAGCAGCTTGGCCGTTAGCGGGGCTTACAATGAGCAGTTCTTC	CASSLAVSGAYNEQFF
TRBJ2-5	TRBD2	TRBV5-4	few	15	TGTGCCAGCAGCTCCGGGAGGTCTTTGGGTGAGACCCAGTACTTC	CASSSGRSLGETQYF
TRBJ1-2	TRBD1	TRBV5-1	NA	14	TGCGCCAGCAGCTTGCCCCAGGGGGACTATGGCTACACCTTC	CASSLPQGDYGYTF
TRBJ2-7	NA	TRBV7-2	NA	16	TGTGCCAGCCTGTCCAGTGTGCGGGACAGCTACTACGAGCAGTACTTC	CASLSSVRDSYYEQYF
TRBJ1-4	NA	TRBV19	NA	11	TGTGCCAGTTCAGAGGATGAAAAACTGTTTTTT	CASSEDEKLFF
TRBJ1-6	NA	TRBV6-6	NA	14	TGTGCCAGCAGTTTTGGATCAGGGTGGAGACCCCTCCACTTT	CASSFGSGWRPLHF